Listed here are 5 T cell receptor beta chains from one sample, sequenced in a study of blood T cell repertoires in COVID-19. Here immunoSEQ multiplex PCR was the method, and the copy in TCRdb shows in-frame clones only, minus some. In the table there are 130,000 to 150,000 clones, about nine tenths of which are singletons. Sequenced: peripheral blood. The receptors stem from a human donor in a cohort sampled during active COVID-19.

The rearrangement joins TRBV7-2 to TRBJ1-6; maybe TRBD1 (6 bases). The ends were cut back, 2 bases at V and 6 bases at J, with 8 bases in the middle. Germline CDR1 SGHTA, CDR2 FQGNSA. The CDR3 sequence is 14 residues long. CDR3 amino acids: CASSLNRVNSPLHF. DNA of the CDR3: TGTGCCAGCAGCTTAAACAGGGTTAATTCACCCCTCCACTTT.

This sequence joins TRBV7-8 and TRBJ2-1; D is ambiguous. Trimming took off 2 bases at V and 0 bases at J, with 11 bases between the two ends. CDR3 length equals 16 residues. Germline V gives CDR1 SGHVS, CDR2 FQNEAQ. The CDR3 protein is CASSLTSLVSYNEQFF. Here the CDR3 DNA reads TGTGCCAGCAGCTTAACCTCCCTAGTCTCCTACAATGAGCAGTTCTTC.

The V gene is TRBV7-2, the J gene TRBJ1-2, with D possibly matching TRBD1 (5 bases). CDR3 length: 16 residues. CDR1 is SGHTA and CDR2 is FQGNSA in the germline V gene. Between the trimmed V and J ends, which lost 2 bases and 4 bases, there was a span of 17 bases. CDR3 sequence (DNA): TGTGCCAGCAGCTTATCGGTAGGGGCAACAGCCTATGGCTACACCTTC. Amino acids: CASSLSVGATAYGYTF.

The gene calls are TRBV19 and TRBJ2-1, with 7 nucleotides matching TRBD2. Per germline, CDR1 LNHDA and CDR2 SQIVND (reference sequence). The CDR3 consists of 13 residues. V shed 8 bases and J 2 bases; nucleotides not matched to a gene: 3. The CDR3 DNA sequence: TGTGCCAGTGGGGGGGATACCTACAATGAGCAGTTCTTC. It translates to CASGGDTYNEQFF. Full variable domain (rest looked up from reference TRBV19 and TRBJ2-1): DGGITQSPKYLFRKEGQNVTLSCEQNLNHDAMYWYRQDPGQGLRLIYYSQIVNDFQKGDIAEGYSVSREKKESFPLTVTSAQKNPTAFYLCASGGDTYNEQFFGPGTRLTVL.

This clone came up once. The V gene is TRBV28, the J gene TRBJ2-5, with D perhaps matching TRBD2 (7 bases). V was shortened by 6 bases and J by 1 base, with 24 bases between the two germline ends. The length of the CDR3 is 18 residues. The germline gives CDR1 MDHEN, CDR2 SYDVKM. The CDR3 DNA follows: TGTGCCAGCAGACTATATCTTACCGGGGGGCCCGTCCAAGAGACCCAGTACTTC. This translates into CASRLYLTGGPVQETQYF.